The sequence of this T cell receptor (beta chain) was determined in a study of persistence of HIV-infected CD4 T cells. Regarding the study as a whole: Antigen-responding cells were enriched for degenerate expanded CDR3beta sequences. Bulk TCR data could not be restricted to HIV-1-infected CMV-responding cells.

The libraries were made with immunoSEQ version 4 in survey mode. Profiling relied on immunoSEQ multiplex PCR, and the TCRdb table lists in-frame clones only, not all of them. This sample has almost 20,000 clones, with about 84% found just once. Deletions cut 2 bases from V and 1 base from J, with 12 bases between. Germline V CDR1 and CDR2: SGHTA, FQGNSA. This CDR3 contains 16 residues. Cells were stimulated with CMV-infected fibroblast lysates at roughly 10 ug/mL. Sorting selected CD4+ T cells upregulating both CD40 ligand and CD69. Stimulated PBMCs had first been depleted of CD8+ T cells. In the case of this clone: What it binds is unknown.

The TCR comes from an adult man with HIV who was CMV-seropositive. The source was CD4+ T cells sorted from PBMCs after roughly 18-hour stimulation, collected from a patient who received antiretroviral therapy. The rearrangement joins TRBV7-2 to TRBJ1-5, with D uncertain. CDR3: CASSLTYSVSNQPQHF. The DNA for the CDR3 is TGTGCCAGCAGCTTAACGTATTCCGTGAGCAATCAGCCCCAGCATTTT.